This T cell receptor (beta chain) was sequenced for a study of CD8 T cells in ankylosing spondylitis. A remark on this clonotype: Its antigen is still unknown.

With molecular barcodes, quantitative 5'-RACE was used to make the TCR beta libraries. TCRdb used MiXCR to reprocess the 5' RACE reads, holding one entry per CDR3 protein. Here the sample spans over 700,000 distinct CDR3 sequences, around 20% being singletons. Study-level results: Among TCR beta sequences, a motif of eight or nine highly homologous variants appeared characteristic of ankylosing spondylitis blood. The authors reported significant enrichment of disease-linked clones in matched ankylosing spondylitis synovial fluid.

This CDR3 is 16 amino acids long. V was cut by 4 bases and J by 2 bases, with 15 bases left in between. Germline V gene lookup returns CDR1 SGHAT and CDR2 FQNNGV. Specimen: blood, either unsorted or a sorted T cell fraction (not recorded which). The sequence came from a male donor with ankylosing spondylitis. V is TRBV11-2 and J is TRBJ2-1; no definite D call. The CDR3 loop is CASSYRPTNTYNEQFF. CDR3 coding DNA: TGTGCCAGCAGCTACAGACCGACCAACACCTACAATGAGCAGTTCTTC.